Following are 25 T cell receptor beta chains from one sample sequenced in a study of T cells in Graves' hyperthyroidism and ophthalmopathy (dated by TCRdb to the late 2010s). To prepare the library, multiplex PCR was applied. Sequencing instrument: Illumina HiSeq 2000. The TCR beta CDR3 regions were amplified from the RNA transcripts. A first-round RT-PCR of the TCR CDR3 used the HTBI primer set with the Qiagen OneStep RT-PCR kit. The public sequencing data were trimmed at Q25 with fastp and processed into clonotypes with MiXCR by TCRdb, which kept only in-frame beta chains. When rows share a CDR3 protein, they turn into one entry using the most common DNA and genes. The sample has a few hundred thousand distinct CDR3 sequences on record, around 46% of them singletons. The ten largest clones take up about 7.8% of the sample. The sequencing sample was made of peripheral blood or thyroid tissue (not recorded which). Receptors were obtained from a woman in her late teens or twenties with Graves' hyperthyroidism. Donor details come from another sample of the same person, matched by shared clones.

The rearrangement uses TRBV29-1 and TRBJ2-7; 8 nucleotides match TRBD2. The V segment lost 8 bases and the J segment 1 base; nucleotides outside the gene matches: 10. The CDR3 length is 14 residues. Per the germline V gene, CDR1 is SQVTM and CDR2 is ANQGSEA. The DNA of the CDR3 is TGCAGCTGGGGACTAGGCAGCTTGTCCTACGAGCAGTACTTC. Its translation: CSWGLGSLSYEQYF.

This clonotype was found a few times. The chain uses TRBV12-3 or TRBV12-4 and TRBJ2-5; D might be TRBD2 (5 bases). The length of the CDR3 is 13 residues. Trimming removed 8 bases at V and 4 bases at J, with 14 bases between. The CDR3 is CASCDLATETQYF. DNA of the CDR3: TGTGCCAGCTGCGACCTAGCCACAGAGACCCAGTACTTC.

CDR3 amino acids: CASSGRTGGDYEQYF. DNA of the CDR3: TGTGCCAGCAGCGGGCGGACAGGGGGGGACTACGAGCAGTACTTC. J is TRBJ2-7 and V is TRBV25-1, with 10 bases identical to TRBD1. The trim removed 6 bases at V and 3 bases at J, leaving 8 bases unmatched. Germline CDR1 and CDR2: MGHDK and SYGVNS. The CDR3 has 15 residues.

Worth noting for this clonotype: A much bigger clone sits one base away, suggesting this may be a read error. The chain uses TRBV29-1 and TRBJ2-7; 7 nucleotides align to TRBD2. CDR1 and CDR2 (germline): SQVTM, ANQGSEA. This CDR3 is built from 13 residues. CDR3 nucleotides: TGCAGCGTTGAGGGGGGGACCGCCTACGGGCAGTACTTC. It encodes CSVEGGTAYGQYF.

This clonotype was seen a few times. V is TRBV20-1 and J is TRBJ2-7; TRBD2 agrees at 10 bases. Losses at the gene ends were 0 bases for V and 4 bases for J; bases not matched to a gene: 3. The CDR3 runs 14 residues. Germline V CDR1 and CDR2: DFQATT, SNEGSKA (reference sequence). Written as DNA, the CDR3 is TGCAGTGCTAGAGATCTAGCGGGAGAATACGAGCAGTACTTC. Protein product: CSARDLAGEYEQYF.

The DNA of the CDR3 is TGCAGTGCTAGAGGACAGGGCCGCTATGGCTACACCTTC. It codes for CSARGQGRYGYTF. The chain has TRBV20-1 and TRBJ1-2; 7 nucleotides line up with TRBD1. Unmatched junction bases numbered 3, after V lost 1 base and J lost 4 bases. The CDR3 spans 13 residues. Germline CDR1 is DFQATT and CDR2 is SNEGSKA (reference sequence).

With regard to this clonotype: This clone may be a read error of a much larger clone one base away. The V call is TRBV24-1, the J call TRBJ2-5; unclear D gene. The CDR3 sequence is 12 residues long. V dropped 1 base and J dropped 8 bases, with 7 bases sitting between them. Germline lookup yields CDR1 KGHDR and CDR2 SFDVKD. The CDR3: CATSDFGDTQYF. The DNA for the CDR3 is TGTGCCACCAGTGATTTTGGAGACACCCAGTACTTC.

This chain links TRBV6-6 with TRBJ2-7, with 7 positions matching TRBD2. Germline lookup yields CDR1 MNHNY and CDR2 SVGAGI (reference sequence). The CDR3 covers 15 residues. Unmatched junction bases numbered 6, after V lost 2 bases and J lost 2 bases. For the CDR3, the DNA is TGTGCCAGCAGTTACGTGGCTAGCGGAGCCTACGAGCAGTACTTC. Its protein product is CASSYVASGAYEQYF.

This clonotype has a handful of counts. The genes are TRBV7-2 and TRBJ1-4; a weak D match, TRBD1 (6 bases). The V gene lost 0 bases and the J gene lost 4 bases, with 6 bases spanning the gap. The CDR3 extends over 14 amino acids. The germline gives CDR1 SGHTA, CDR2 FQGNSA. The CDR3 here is CASSLARGNEKLFF. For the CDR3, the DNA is TGTGCCAGCAGCTTAGCCAGGGGTAATGAAAAACTGTTTTTT.

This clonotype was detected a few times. For the CDR3, the DNA is TGTGCCAGCAGGCCCCGGTCGGGGAACACTGAAGCTTTCTTT. It translates to CASRPRSGNTEAFF. J is TRBJ1-1 and V is TRBV2; D remains ambiguous. Germline CDR1 reads SNHLY; CDR2 reads FYNNEI. The CDR3 runs to 14 residues. V lost 6 bases, J lost 1 base, and 12 bases lay in between. The whole variable domain, remainder taken from reference TRBV2 and TRBJ1-1, is EPEVTQTPSHQVTQMGQEVILRCVPISNHLYFYWYRQILGQKVEFLVSFYNNEISEKSEIFDDQFSVERPDGSNFTLKIRSTKLEDSAMYFCASRPRSGNTEAFFGQGTRLTVV.

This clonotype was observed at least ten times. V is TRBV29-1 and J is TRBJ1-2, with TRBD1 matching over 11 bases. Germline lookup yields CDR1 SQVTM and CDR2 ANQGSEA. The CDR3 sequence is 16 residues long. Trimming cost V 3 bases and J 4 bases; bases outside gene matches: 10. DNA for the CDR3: TGCAGCGTTGAGGGCGGACAGGGGGCTAGTCCCTATGGCTACACCTTC. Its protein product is CSVEGGQGASPYGYTF.

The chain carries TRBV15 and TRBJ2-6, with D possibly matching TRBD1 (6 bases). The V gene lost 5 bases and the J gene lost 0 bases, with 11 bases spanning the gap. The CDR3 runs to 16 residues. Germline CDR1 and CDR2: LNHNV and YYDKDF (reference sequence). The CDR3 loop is CATSLRDTSGANVLTF. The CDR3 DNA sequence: TGTGCCACCAGCCTACGGGACACCTCTGGGGCCAACGTCCTGACTTTC.

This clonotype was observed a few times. Written as DNA, the CDR3 is TGTGCCAGTACGGTTGGCTATCAGCCCCAGCATTTT. Protein: CASTVGYQPQHF. This rearrangement joins TRBV19 to TRBJ1-5; unclear D gene. This CDR3 region has 12 residues. V was trimmed by 7 bases and J by 5 bases, leaving 9 bases between them. Germline assignment: CDR1 LNHDA and CDR2 SQIVND (reference sequence). Combining the CDR3 with reference TRBV19 and TRBJ1-5 gives the whole variable domain DGGITQSPKYLFRKEGQNVTLSCEQNLNHDAMYWYRQDPGQGLRLIYYSQIVNDFQKGDIAEGYSVSREKKESFPLTVTSAQKNPTAFYLCASTVGYQPQHFGDGTRLSIL.

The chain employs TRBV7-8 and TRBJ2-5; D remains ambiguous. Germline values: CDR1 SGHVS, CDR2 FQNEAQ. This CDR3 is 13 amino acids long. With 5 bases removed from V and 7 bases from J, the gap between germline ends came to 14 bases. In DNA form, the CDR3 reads TGTGCCAGCAGCCCCCTTTATGTTGGGACCCAGTACTTC. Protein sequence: CASSPLYVGTQYF.

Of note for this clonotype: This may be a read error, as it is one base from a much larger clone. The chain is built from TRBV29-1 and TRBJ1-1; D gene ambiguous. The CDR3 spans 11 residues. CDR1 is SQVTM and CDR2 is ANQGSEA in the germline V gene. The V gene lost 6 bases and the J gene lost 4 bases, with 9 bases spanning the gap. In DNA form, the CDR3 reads TGCAGCGTGAAGACCTGCACTGAAGCTTTCTTT. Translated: CSVKTCTEAFF. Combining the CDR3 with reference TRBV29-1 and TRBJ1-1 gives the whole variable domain SAVISQKPSRDICQRGTSLTIQCQVDSQVTMMFWYRQQPGQSLTLIATANQGSEATYESGFVIDKFPISRPNLTFSTLTVSNMSPEDSSIYLCSVKTCTEAFFGQGTRLTVV.

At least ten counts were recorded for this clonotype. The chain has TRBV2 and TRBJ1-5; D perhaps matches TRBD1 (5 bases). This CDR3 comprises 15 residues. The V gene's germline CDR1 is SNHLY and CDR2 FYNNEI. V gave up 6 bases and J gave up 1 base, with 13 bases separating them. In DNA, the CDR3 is TGTGCCAGCAGCGATCTTGGACAAAGCAATCAGCCCCAGCATTTT. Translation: CASSDLGQSNQPQHF.

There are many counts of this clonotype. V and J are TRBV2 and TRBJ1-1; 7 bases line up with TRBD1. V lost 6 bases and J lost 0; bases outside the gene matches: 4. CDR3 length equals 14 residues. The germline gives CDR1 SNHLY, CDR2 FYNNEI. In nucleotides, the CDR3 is TGTGCCAGCAGGGTAGGGGGCATGAACACTGAAGCTTTCTTT. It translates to CASRVGGMNTEAFF.

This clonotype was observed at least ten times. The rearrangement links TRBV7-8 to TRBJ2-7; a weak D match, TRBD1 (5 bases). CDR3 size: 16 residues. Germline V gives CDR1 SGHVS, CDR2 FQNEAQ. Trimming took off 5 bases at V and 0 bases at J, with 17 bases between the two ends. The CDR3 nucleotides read TGTGCCAGCAGCCTTTTACACGGAGACAGCTCCTACGAGCAGTACTTC. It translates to CASSLLHGDSSYEQYF. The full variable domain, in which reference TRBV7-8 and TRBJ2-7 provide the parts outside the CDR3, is GAGVSQSPRYKVAKRGQDVALRCDPISGHVSLFWYQQALGQGPEFLTYFQNEAQLDKSGLPSDRFFAERPEGSVSTLKIQRTQQEDSAVYLCASSLLHGDSSYEQYFGPGTRLTVT.

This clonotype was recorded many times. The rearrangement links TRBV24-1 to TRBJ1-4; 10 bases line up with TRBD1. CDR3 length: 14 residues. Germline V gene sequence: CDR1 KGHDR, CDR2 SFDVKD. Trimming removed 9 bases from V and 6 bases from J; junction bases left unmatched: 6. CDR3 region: CATGTGTGDEKLFF. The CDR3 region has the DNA TGTGCCACCGGAACCGGGACAGGGGATGAAAAACTGTTTTTT.

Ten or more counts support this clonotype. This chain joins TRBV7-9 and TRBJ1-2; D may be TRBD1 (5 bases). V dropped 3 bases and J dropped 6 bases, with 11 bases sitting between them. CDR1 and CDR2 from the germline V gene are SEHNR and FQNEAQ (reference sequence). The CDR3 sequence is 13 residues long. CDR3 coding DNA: TGTGCCAGCAGCTTTCAGGGCGTTGATGGCTACACCTTC. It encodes CASSFQGVDGYTF.

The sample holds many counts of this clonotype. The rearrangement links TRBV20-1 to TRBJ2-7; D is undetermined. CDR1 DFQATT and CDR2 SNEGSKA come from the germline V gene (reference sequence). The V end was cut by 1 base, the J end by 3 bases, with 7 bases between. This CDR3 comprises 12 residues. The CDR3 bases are TGCAGTGCTAGAGGCCCTAGCTACGAGCAGTACTTC. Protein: CSARGPSYEQYF.

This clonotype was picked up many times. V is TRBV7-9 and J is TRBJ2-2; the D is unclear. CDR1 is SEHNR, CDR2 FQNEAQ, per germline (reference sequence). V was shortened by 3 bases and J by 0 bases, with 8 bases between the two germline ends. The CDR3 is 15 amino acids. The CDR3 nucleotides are TGTGCCAGCAGCTTTACCCAGGCGAACACCGGGGAGCTGTTTTTT. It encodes CASSFTQANTGELFF.

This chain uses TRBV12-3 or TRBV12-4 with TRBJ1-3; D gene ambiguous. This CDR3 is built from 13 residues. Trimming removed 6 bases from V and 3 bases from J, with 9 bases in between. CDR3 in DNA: TGTGCCAGCAGGCCAAGGCTTGGAAACACCATATATTTT. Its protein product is CASRPRLGNTIYF.

Written as DNA, the CDR3 is TGTGCCAGCAGTAATCGACAGGGGGGGAACACTGAAGCTTTCTTT. This gives the protein CASSNRQGGNTEAFF. The genes are TRBV6-5 and TRBJ1-1; TRBD1 matches at 9 bases. Germline V lookup: CDR1 MNHEY, CDR2 SVGAGI. V was pared by 5 bases and J by 1 base, with 5 bases of the junction left unmatched. The CDR3 sequence is 15 residues long.

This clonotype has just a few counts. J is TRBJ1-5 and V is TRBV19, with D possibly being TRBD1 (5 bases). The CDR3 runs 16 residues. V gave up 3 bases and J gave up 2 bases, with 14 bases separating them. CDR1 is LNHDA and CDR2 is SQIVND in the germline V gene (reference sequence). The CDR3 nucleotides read TGTGCCAGTAGTATTGGGCCGGGACCTCGCAATCAGCCCCAGCATTTT. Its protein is CASSIGPGPRNQPQHF.